Below, one TCR beta chain is given with its context. Its antigen remains unknown. This sample is part of a study of T cell repertoires in cytomegalovirus infection. Study in general: Newly reported HLA-C-restricted and thoroughly characterized HLA-B-restricted CMV epitopes were employed. Public TCR beta signatures marked donors with CMV infection and the matching HLA.

Germline V CDR1 and CDR2: SQVTM, ANQGSEA. The CDR3 sequence is 13 residues long. Germline trimming cut 7 bases from V and 3 bases from J; bases unmatched to any gene: 7. One entry per CDR3 protein results from TCRdb running MiXCR on the reads. This table has around 300,000 distinct CDR3 sequences, 20% to 30% appearing once. The rearrangement joins TRBV29-1 to TRBJ1-1; 8 nucleotides match TRBD1. The sample was cultured PBMCs, taken from culture after CMV antigen stimulation. The sequence came from a human donor in good health (CMV status not recorded). Some clones in this sample may be carry-over from other donors' samples. The CDR3 region has the DNA TGCAGCGCATCGACAGGGGAGGACACTGAAGCTTTCTTT. Its translation: CSASTGEDTEAFF. Using reference TRBV29-1 and TRBJ1-1 for the parts outside the CDR3, the full variable domain is SAVISQKPSRDICQRGTSLTIQCQVDSQVTMMFWYRQQPGQSLTLIATANQGSEATYESGFVIDKFPISRPNLTFSTLTVSNMSPEDSSIYLCSASTGEDTEAFFGQGTRLTVV.